These 14 T cell receptor beta chains came from one sample sequenced in a study of blood T cell repertoires in COVID-19. Sequenced by immunoSEQ multiplex PCR; TCRdb stores in-frame clones only, minus some. The sample lists about 220,000 clones, 75% to 90% seen once, with 4.5% to 5.5% in the top ten. Sequencing input: peripheral blood. The receptors were gathered from a woman aged 70 to 79 with COVID-19, enrolled during active disease.

The chain joins TRBV7-3 to TRBJ2-1; D is unclear. V was cut by 2 bases and J by 9 bases, with 5 bases left in between. The CDR3 contains 11 residues. The germline CDR1 and CDR2 sequences are SGHTA and FQGTGA. The CDR3 loop is CASSLDSEQFF. The CDR3 DNA follows: TGTGCCAGCAGCTTAGATAGTGAGCAGTTCTTC. The full variable domain, with the rest looked up from reference TRBV7-3 and TRBJ2-1, is GAGVSQTPSNKVTEKGKYVELRCDPISGHTALYWYRQSLGQGPEFLIYFQGTGAADDSGLPNDRFFAVRPEGSVSTLKIQRTERGDSAVYLCASSLDSEQFFGPGTRLTVL.

This chain connects TRBV19 to TRBJ1-5; D is unresolved. Trimming took 9 bases from V and 3 from J, leaving 15 bases between them. The CDR3 loop spans 14 amino acids. Per germline, CDR1 LNHDA and CDR2 SQIVND (reference sequence). CDR3 DNA: TGTGCCAGCCGAGAGAGGCAGTTCAATCAGCCCCAGCATTTT. It yields the protein CASRERQFNQPQHF.

J is TRBJ2-5 and V is TRBV19; TRBD2 might be the D (7 bases). Per the germline V gene, CDR1 is LNHDA and CDR2 is SQIVND (reference sequence). The CDR3 runs 15 residues. V lost 3 bases, J lost 3 bases, and 14 bases lay in between. The CDR3 sequence is CASSIGGTREETQYF. The CDR3 region has the DNA TGTGCCAGTAGTATCGGGGGGACACGGGAAGAGACCCAGTACTTC.

CDR3 nucleotide sequence: TGTGCCAGTAGTCCAGCAAGGGGTGACCAAGAGACCCAGTACTTC. Translation gives CASSPARGDQETQYF. The chain joins TRBV19 to TRBJ2-5; D perhaps matches TRBD1 (5 bases). Trimming left V 5 bases short and J 0 bases short, with 13 bases between. The CDR3 totals 15 residues. Germline V gene lookup returns CDR1 LNHDA and CDR2 SQIVND (reference sequence).

This clone has at least ten counts. This chain connects TRBV19 to TRBJ2-1; D is possibly TRBD2 (5 bases). Germline CDR1 and CDR2: LNHDA and SQIVND (reference sequence). V was trimmed by 7 bases and J by 2 bases, leaving 15 bases between them. CDR3 length equals 15 residues. The CDR3 protein is CASTPSSGAYNEQFF. CDR3 bases: TGTGCCAGTACCCCTAGCAGCGGAGCCTACAATGAGCAGTTCTTC.

This clone was recorded only once. The chain is built from TRBV30 and TRBJ2-7, with 9 bases aligning to TRBD1. This CDR3 has 12 residues. The germline V gene has CDR1 GTSNPN and CDR2 SVGIG (reference sequence). V gave up 6 bases and J gave up 7 bases; unmatched junction bases: 7. DNA of the CDR3: TGTGCCTGCGGGGACAGGGTGGGGGAGCAGTACTTC. This sequence encodes CACGDRVGEQYF.

The CDR3 sequence is CASRTGNTEAFF. The CDR3 DNA is TGTGCCAGCCGGACAGGGAACACTGAAGCTTTCTTT. The rearrangement links TRBV2 to TRBJ1-1, with TRBD1 identical over 7 bases. The germline CDR1 and CDR2 sequences are SNHLY and FYNNEI. J was trimmed by 1 base and V by 8 bases; bases with no gene match: 1. This CDR3 contains 12 residues. The variable domain in full, with the rest retrieved from reference TRBV2 and TRBJ1-1, is EPEVTQTPSHQVTQMGQEVILRCVPISNHLYFYWYRQILGQKVEFLVSFYNNEISEKSEIFDDQFSVERPDGSNFTLKIRSTKLEDSAMYFCASRTGNTEAFFGQGTRLTVV.

This clone was counted between two and nine times. The V and J genes are TRBV11-2 and TRBJ1-2; 10 nucleotides line up with TRBD1. V trimming: 3 bases; J trimming: 8 bases; junction bases outside the gene matches: 3. Germline V gene data show CDR1 as SGHAT and CDR2 as FQNNGV. CDR3 length: 13 residues. CDR3: CASSFGQGDGYTF. The CDR3, as DNA: TGTGCCAGCAGCTTCGGACAGGGGGACGGCTACACCTTC. The complete variable domain, with remaining parts taken from reference TRBV11-2 and TRBJ1-2, reads EAGVAQSPRYKIIEKRQSVAFWCNPISGHATLYWYQQILGQGPKLLIQFQNNGVVDDSQLPKDRFSAERLKGVDSTLKIQPAKLEDSAVYLCASSFGQGDGYTFGSGTRLTVV.

The chain is built from TRBV27 and TRBJ2-7; TRBD2 agrees at 14 bases. Unmatched junction bases numbered 5, after V lost 4 bases and J lost 3 bases. CDR1 is MNHEY, CDR2 SMNVEV, per germline (reference sequence). CDR3 length: 16 residues. Here the CDR3 DNA reads TGTGCCAGCAGTTCAATGGGGACTAGCGGGAGCTACGAGCAGTACTTC. It translates to CASSSMGTSGSYEQYF.

This clone was counted only a few times. The chain employs TRBV1 and TRBJ2-2; TRBD1, the D gene given by the table, was not confirmed from the DNA. TRBV1 is termed a pseudogene. This CDR3 region has 15 residues. CDR3 region: CTSSQDKGRDRELFF. CDR3 sequence (DNA): TGCACCAGCAGCCAAGATAAAGGCAGGGACAGGGAGCTGTTTTTT.

The V call is TRBV6-5, the J call TRBJ2-7; no definite D call. Germline lookup yields CDR1 MNHEY and CDR2 SVGAGI. V was shortened by 5 bases and J by 4 bases, with 12 bases between the two germline ends. The CDR3 is 13 amino acids. CDR3 coding DNA: TGTGCCAGCAGTCCCCAGTCGGGTTACGAGCAGTACTTC. It specifies CASSPQSGYEQYF.

The rearrangement uses TRBV27 and TRBJ2-7; 9 nucleotides line up with TRBD1. Germline V gene sequence: CDR1 MNHEY, CDR2 SMNVEV (reference sequence). CDR3 length equals 15 residues. The J segment lost 7 bases and the V segment lost 5 bases, leaving 12 bases of the junction unmatched. CDR3 coding DNA: TGTGCCAGCAGTATTAACAGGGGGCGGGCTGAAGAGCAGTACTTC. Encoded protein: CASSINRGRAEEQYF.

The rearrangement links TRBV11-2 to TRBJ2-7, with D possibly TRBD1 on 6 matching bases. The CDR3 is 12 amino acids. V shed 5 bases and J shed 4 bases, with 9 bases lying between them. The V gene's germline CDR1 is SGHAT and CDR2 FQNNGV. CDR3 in DNA: TGTGCCAGCAGCCACCAGGGGTACGAGCAGTACTTC. It is translated as CASSHQGYEQYF.

The V gene is TRBV29-1, the J gene TRBJ2-2, with TRBD2 identical over 11 bases. V gave up 7 bases and J gave up 4 bases; unmatched junction bases: 17. Germline CDR1 SQVTM, CDR2 ANQGSEA. This CDR3 comprises 18 residues. This chain's CDR3 is CSAVSGTSGLKTTGELFF. In nucleotides, the CDR3 is TGCAGCGCAGTATCCGGGACTAGCGGTCTGAAAACCACCGGGGAGCTGTTTTTT.